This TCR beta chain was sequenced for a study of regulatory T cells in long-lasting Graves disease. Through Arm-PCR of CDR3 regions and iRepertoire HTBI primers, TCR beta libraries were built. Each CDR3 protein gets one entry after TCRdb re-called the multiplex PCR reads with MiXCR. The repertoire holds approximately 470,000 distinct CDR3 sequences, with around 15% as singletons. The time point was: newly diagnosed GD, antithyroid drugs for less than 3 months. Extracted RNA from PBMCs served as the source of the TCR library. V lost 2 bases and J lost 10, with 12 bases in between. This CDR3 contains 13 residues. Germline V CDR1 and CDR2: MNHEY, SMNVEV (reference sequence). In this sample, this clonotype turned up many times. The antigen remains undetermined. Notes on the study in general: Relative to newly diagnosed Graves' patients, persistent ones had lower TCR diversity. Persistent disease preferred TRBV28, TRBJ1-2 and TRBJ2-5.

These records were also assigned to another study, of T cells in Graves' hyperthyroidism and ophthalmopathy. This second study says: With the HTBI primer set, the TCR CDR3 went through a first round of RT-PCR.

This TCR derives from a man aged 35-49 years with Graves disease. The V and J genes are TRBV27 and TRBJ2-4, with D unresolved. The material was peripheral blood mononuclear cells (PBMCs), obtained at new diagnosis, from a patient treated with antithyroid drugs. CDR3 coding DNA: TGTGCCAGCAGTTTAATTCCTGGGGATATTCAGTACTTC. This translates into CASSLIPGDIQYF.